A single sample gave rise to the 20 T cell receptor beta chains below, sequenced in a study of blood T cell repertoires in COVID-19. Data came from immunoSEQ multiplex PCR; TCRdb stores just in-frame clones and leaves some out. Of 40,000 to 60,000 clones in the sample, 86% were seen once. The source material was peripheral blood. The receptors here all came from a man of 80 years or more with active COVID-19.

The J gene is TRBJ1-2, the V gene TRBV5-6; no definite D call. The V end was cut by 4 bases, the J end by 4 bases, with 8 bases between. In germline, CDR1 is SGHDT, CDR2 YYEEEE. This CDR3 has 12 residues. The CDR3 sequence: CASSPGAYGYTF. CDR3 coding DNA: TGTGCCAGCAGCCCCGGAGCCTATGGCTACACCTTC.

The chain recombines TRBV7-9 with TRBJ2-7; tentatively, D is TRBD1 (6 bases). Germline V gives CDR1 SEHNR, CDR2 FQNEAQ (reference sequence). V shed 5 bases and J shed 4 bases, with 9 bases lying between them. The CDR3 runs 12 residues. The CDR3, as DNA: TGTGCCAGCAGCCGGACAGAGTACGAGCAGTACTTC. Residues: CASSRTEYEQYF.

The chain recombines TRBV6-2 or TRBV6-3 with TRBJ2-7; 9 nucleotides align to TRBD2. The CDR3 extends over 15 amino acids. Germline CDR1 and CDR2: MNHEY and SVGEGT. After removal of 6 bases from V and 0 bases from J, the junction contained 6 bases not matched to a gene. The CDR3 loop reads CASSSTSGFSYEQYF. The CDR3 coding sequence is TGTGCCAGCAGCTCGACTAGCGGATTCTCCTACGAGCAGTACTTC.

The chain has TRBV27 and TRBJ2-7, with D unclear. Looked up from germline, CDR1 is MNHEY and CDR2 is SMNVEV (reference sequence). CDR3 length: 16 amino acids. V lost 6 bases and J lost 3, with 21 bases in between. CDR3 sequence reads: CASSLTPRFIDYEQYF. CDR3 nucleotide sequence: TGTGCCAGCAGCCTCACGCCACGGTTTATAGACTACGAGCAGTACTTC.

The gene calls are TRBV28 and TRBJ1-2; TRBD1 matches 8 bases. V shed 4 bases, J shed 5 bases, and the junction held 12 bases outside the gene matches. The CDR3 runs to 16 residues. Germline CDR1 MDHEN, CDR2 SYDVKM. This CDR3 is CASSSPQGAFGYGYTF. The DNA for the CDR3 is TGTGCCAGCAGTTCCCCGCAGGGGGCTTTCGGGTATGGCTACACCTTC.

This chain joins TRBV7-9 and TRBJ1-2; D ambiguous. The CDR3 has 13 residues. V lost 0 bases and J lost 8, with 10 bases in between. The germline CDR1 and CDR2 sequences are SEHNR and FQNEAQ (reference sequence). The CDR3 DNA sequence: TGTGCCAGCAGCTTAGCGCTGTATGGCGGCTACACCTTC. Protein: CASSLALYGGYTF.

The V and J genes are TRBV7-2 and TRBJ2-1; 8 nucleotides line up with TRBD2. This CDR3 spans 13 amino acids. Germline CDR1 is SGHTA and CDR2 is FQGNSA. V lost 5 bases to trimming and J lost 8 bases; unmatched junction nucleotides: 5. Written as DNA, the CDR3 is TGTGCCAGCAGCCCTCCAGCGGGAGATGAGCAGTTCTTC. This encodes CASSPPAGDEQFF.

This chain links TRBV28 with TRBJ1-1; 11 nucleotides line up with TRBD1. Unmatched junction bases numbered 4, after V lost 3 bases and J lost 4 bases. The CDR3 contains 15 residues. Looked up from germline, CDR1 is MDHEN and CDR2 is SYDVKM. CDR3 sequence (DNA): TGTGCCAGCAGTTTGGGGGGGACAGGGGGCACTGAAGCTTTCTTT. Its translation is CASSLGGTGGTEAFF.

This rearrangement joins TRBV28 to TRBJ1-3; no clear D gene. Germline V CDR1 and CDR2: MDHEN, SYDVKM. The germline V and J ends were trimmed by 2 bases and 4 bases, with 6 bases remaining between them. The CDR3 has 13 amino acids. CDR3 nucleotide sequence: TGTGCCAGCAGTTTAGTCGAGGGAAACACCATATATTTT. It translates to CASSLVEGNTIYF. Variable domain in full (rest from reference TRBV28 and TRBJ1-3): DVKVTQSSRYLVKRTGEKVFLECVQDMDHENMFWYRQDPGLGLRLIYFSYDVKMKEKGDIPEGYSVSREKKERFSLILESASTNQTSMYLCASSLVEGNTIYFGEGSWLTVV.

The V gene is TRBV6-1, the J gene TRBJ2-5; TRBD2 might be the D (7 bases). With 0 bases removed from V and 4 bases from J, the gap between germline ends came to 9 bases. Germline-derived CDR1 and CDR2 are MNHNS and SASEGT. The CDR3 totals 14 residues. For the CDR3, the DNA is TGTGCCAGCAGTGAAGCCGGGGGGCGAGAGACCCAGTACTTC. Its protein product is CASSEAGGRETQYF.

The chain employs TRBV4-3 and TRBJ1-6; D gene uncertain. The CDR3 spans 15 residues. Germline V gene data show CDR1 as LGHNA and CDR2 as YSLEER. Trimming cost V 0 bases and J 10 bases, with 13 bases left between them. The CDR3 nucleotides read TGCGCCAGCAGCCAAGATGGGGAGTGTCACTCACCCCTCCACTTT. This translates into CASSQDGECHSPLHF.

Written as DNA, the CDR3 is TGCGCCAGCAGCCAAACCACGAGCGGGACTAGAAATGAGCAGTTCTTC. It yields the protein CASSQTTSGTRNEQFF. V gene TRBV4-3 combines with J gene TRBJ2-1; 8 positions agree with TRBD2. V was clipped by 2 bases and J by 7 bases; unmatched bases: 10. Germline V lookup: CDR1 LGHNA, CDR2 YSLEER. This CDR3 is 16 amino acids long.

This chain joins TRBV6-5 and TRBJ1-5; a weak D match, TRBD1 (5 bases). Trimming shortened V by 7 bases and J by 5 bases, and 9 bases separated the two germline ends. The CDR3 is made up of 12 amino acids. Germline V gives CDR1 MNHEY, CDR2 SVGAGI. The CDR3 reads CASNTGYQPQHF. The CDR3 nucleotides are TGTGCCAGCAATACAGGTTATCAGCCCCAGCATTTT.

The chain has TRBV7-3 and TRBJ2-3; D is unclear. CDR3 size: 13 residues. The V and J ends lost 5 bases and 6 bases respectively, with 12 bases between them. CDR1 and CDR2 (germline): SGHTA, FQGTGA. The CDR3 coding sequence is TGTGCCAGCAGCCCGACTCCCTTGGATACGCAGTATTTT. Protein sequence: CASSPTPLDTQYF.

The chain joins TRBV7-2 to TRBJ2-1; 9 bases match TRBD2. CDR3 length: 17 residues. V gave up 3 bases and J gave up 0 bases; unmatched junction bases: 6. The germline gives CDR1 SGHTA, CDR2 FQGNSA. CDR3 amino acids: CASSLGPTSGSYNEQFF. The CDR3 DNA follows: TGTGCCAGCAGCTTGGGACCGACTAGCGGCTCCTACAATGAGCAGTTCTTC.

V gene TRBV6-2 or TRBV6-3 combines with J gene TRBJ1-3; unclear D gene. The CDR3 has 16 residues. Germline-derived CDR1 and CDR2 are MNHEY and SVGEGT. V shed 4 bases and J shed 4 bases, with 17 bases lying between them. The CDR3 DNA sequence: TGTGCCAGCAGTTCTGGGGAGAGCTTCCGCGGAAACACCATATATTTT. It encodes CASSSGESFRGNTIYF.

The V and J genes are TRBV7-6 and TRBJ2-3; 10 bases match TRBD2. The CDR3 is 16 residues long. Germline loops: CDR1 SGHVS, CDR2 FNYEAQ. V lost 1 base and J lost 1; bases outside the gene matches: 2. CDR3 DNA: TGTGCCAGCAGCTTAGGGCTAGCGGGAGGCACAGATACGCAGTATTTT. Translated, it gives CASSLGLAGGTDTQYF.

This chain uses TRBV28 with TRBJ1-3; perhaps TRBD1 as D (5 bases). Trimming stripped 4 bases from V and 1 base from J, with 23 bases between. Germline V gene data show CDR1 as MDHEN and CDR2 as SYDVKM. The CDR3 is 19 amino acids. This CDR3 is CASSYGQGQYRVSGNTIYF. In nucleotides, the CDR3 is TGTGCCAGCAGTTATGGGCAGGGTCAGTATCGAGTTTCTGGAAACACCATATATTTT.

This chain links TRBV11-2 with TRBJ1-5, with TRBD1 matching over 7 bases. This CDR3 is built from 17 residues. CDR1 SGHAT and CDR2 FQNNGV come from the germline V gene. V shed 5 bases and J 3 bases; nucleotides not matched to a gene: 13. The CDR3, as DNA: TGTGCCAGCAGCCGCGGACAGGCGGGGGGTATCAATCAGCCCCAGCATTTT. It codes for CASSRGQAGGINQPQHF.

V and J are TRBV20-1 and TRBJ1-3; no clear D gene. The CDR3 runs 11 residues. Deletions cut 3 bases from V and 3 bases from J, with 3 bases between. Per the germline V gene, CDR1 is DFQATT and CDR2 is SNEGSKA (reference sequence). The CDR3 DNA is TGCAGTGCTAGCCTTGGAAACACCATATATTTT. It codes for CSASLGNTIYF.